This T cell receptor beta chain stems from a study of blood T cell repertoires in COVID-19. Looking at the study overall: Spain, Italy and the United States supplied samples that represented acute and convalescent COVID-19. PBMCs, B-cell-depleted T cells, or T cells provided the cDNA or gDNA that made up the material.

Germline CDR1 and CDR2: MNHNY and SVGAGI (reference sequence). This CDR3 contains 13 residues. Trimming removed 4 bases at V and 2 bases at J, with 7 bases between. How the authors handled the data: Amplification from reference gene primers served as the basis for estimated nucleated cell counts. Method: immunoSEQ multiplex PCR; TCRdb's copy keeps in-frame clones and lacks some. V and J calls and clone size follow that table, whereas D and trimming were derived from the DNA. The profile covers under 250,000 clones, with roughly 82% appearing a single time and about 10% taken by the ten largest. The sample comprised peripheral blood. This receptor was taken from a man in his forties or fifties with active or convalescent COVID-19. V and J are TRBV6-6 and TRBJ2-3; no clear D. The CDR3 DNA reads as TGTGCCAGCAGTTCAACTGTCACAGATACGCAGTATTTT. Its translation: CASSSTVTDTQYF.